This TCR beta chain was recovered during a study of blood T cell repertoires in COVID-19 (dated by TCRdb to the early 2020s). In terms of the full investigation: Samples from collaborators originated in the United States, Italy and Spain and spanned both the acute and convalescent phases of COVID-19. Nearly every sample came with metadata listing a de-identified subject ID, COVID-19 status, age in years and sex. Subjects who had been exposed to COVID-19, were actively infected with it, or had recovered from it provided the deeply sampled blood TCRbeta repertoires that made up the dataset. HLA class I and class II types, where available, came from metadata supplied by the sample provider rather than from assay-based typing. The material from the prospective study consisted of cDNA or gDNA derived from T cells, B-cell-depleted T cells, or PBMCs. A freely available public database, intended as a resource for researchers studying the immune response to SARS-CoV-2, is where the repertoires were released. Samples were obtained from the ongoing ImmuneRACE study (first 160 participants) and from 1,254 subjects provided by 6 global collaborators.

The immunoSEQ Assay, a bias-controlled multiplex PCR, was used to amplify TCRbeta CDR3 regions from genomic DNA. In the paper's pipeline: Nucleated cell counts per sample were estimated from amplification of reference gene primers within the assay. To quantify the absolute abundance of each unique TCRbeta CDR3 rearrangement, sequence reads were collapsed and filtered. For each sample, productive Simpson clonality was calculated as the square root of Simpson's diversity index over productive rearrangements. Not all clones reach the TCRdb copy of this immuneACCESS table, which keeps in-frame sequences only. Checked studies attribute under half of the gap to unresolved V genes and leave the rest unexplained. V and J calls and clone size come straight from that table; D and trimming were deduced from the DNA. This sample has 85,000 to 100,000 clones in its table, and about nine tenths of those were observed once. The leading ten clones occupy less than 2% of the sample.

As regards this clone: Its antigen target is currently unknown. No base quality information exists; no much larger clone differs at one position.

Results the study describes overall, beyond this receptor: The amount of clinical and demographic metadata varied by source and participant and was provided uncurated.

The CDR3 holds 14 amino acids from the cysteine to the phenylalanine. Only CDR3 DNA is held: 42 bases, read in frame from base 1. V loses 3 bases, J loses 4 bases, and the germline ends lie 9 bases apart. Reading the germline V gene gives CDR1 SGHTA and CDR2 FQGNSA. Collaborating institutions collected whole blood in K2EDTA tubes following their own protocols. For TCRbeta analysis, collaborators shipped samples in one of three forms: frozen whole blood, isolated PBMCs, or DNA extracted from either of those sample types. The sequence was collected from a man between 60 and 75 years old with acute or convalescent COVID-19. The rearrangement joined TRBV7-2 to TRBJ2-2; TRBD1 might be the D gene, on 6 matching bases. The sequenced sample was peripheral blood. The bases read TGTGCCAGCAGCTTGGGACACTCCACCGGGGAGCTGTTTTTT. It codes for CASSLGHSTGELFF. Where the CDR3 stops, the reference TRBV7-2 and TRBJ2-2 genes take over; the full variable domain is GAGVSQSPSNKVTEKGKDVELRCDPISGHTALYWYRQSLGQGLEFLIYFQGNSAPDKSGLPSDRFSAERTGGSVSTLTIQRTQQEDSAVYLCASSLGHSTGELFFGEGSRLTVL.